This T cell receptor (beta chain) was identified during a study of regulatory T cells in long-lasting Graves disease. Background on the study: Patients with new Graves' disease had used antithyroid drugs below 3 months.

About this clonotype: Its antigen is not known. At one boundary the junction diverges from the germline segment, which might be a read error.

Study-wide results and limits: New patients shared 800 to 1,000 public clonotypes, fewer than the approximately 2,500 shared by persistent patients.

Arm-PCR with iRepertoire HTBI primers amplified the CDR3 regions for these TCR beta libraries. Each CDR3 protein is one row after TCRdb ran MiXCR on the multiplex PCR reads. The table lists roughly 350,000 distinct CDR3 sequences, 15% to 20% of them singletons, with 20% to 25% in the top ten. Time point specified: newly diagnosed GD, antithyroid drugs for less than 3 months. PBMC RNA was the source of the TCR library. The same sample was also studied in work on T cells in Graves' hyperthyroidism and ophthalmopathy.

The source was peripheral blood mononuclear cells (PBMCs), collected at new diagnosis, from a patient treated with antithyroid drugs. The receptor comes from a woman aged 18-30 years with Graves disease.

CDR3 amino acids: CASGPGQGNENLFF. Here the CDR3 DNA reads TGCGCCAGCGGCCCGGGACAGGGGAATGAAAATCTGTTTTTT. The genes are TRBV5-1 and TRBJ1-4, with 10 bases identical to TRBD1. Germline assignment: CDR1 SGHRS and CDR2 YFSETQ. The CDR3 spans 14 residues.